This TCR beta chain appears in the sequencing data of a study of OX40 agonist ivuxolimab in advanced cancers. On the study more broadly: Earlier treatment with anti-PD-1, anti-PD-L1 or anti-CTLA-4 was permitted, and approximately 38% had received some. Study results and caveats: Part of the nonresponder group also had normalized T-cell clonal expansion that was low. People who partly responded at 0.1-3.0 mg/kg had some of the least clonal expansion seen.

Comments on this clone: Its antigen is not identified.

CDR3 length: 13 residues. The germline V gene has CDR1 SGHRS and CDR2 YFSETQ. V gave up 3 bases and J gave up 3 bases, with 9 bases separating them. Sequencing used immunoSEQ multiplex PCR; TCRdb keeps in-frame clones, though not all of them. Altogether 80,000 or so clones are present, 86% being singletons, with the ten largest covering about 8%. The sequenced sample was CD4+ or CD8+ T cells sorted from blood, obtained in a trial of the OX40 agonist ivuxolimab. The TCR was taken from an adult with an advanced solid tumor such as melanoma, head and neck, liver or kidney cancer. V gene TRBV5-1 combines with J gene TRBJ2-5; D remains ambiguous. CDR3 nucleotide sequence: TGCGCCAGCAGCTCCCTGGGTGAAGAGACCCAGTACTTC. Protein: CASSSLGEETQYF.